What follows are 6 T cell receptor beta chains derived from one specimen sequenced in a study of blood T cell repertoires in COVID-19. Sequenced by immunoSEQ multiplex PCR; TCRdb stores in-frame clones only, minus some. The sample has 150,000 to 250,000 clones, roughly four fifths seen once. Material: PBMCs or T cells enriched from blood (not recorded which). These receptors all stem from a man in his forties who had recovered from COVID-19.

This clone was counted only a few times. V usage is TRBV4-2 and J usage is TRBJ1-5; D is unresolved. CDR1 LGHNA and CDR2 YNFKEQ come from the germline V gene. V shed 8 bases and J shed 7 bases, with 18 bases lying between them. The CDR3 is made up of 14 amino acids. The CDR3 loop is CASREVYGGQPQHF. The CDR3 nucleotides read TGTGCCAGCCGGGAAGTGTATGGAGGGCAGCCCCAGCATTTT.

The rearrangement links TRBV24-1 to TRBJ1-2; D is unclear. This CDR3 spans 13 amino acids. The germline CDR1 and CDR2 sequences are KGHDR and SFDVKD. Trimming took 4 bases from V and 4 from J, leaving 9 bases between them. The CDR3 reads CATSEPGVYGYTF. The CDR3 nucleotides read TGTGCCACCAGTGAACCGGGAGTCTATGGCTACACCTTC.

The genes are TRBV28 and TRBJ2-7, with 11 bases aligning to TRBD2. From germline, CDR1 is MDHEN and CDR2 SYDVKM. V lost 6 bases to trimming and J lost 5 bases; unmatched junction nucleotides: 9. The CDR3 totals 15 residues. Written as DNA, the CDR3 is TGTGCCAGCAGCTATACTAGCGGGAGTACCCACGAGCAGTACTTC. Translation gives CASSYTSGSTHEQYF.

The rearrangement joins TRBV5-5 to TRBJ2-7; 9 bases fit TRBD1. The CDR3 is 15 amino acids. The germline CDR1 and CDR2 sequences are SGHKS and YYEKEE (reference sequence). The V segment lost 0 bases and the J segment 2 bases; nucleotides outside the gene matches: 3. CDR3 region: CASSLVTGGAYEQYF. DNA of the CDR3: TGTGCCAGCAGCTTGGTGACAGGGGGTGCCTACGAGCAGTACTTC.

The chain is built from TRBV2 and TRBJ1-2, with D unresolved. The CDR3 contains 13 residues. Germline CDR1 reads SNHLY; CDR2 reads FYNNEI. The V end lost 6 bases, the J end lost 2 bases, and 10 bases lay between the germline ends. CDR3 in amino acids: CASRALKNYGYTF. CDR3 nucleotide sequence: TGTGCCAGCAGAGCTCTTAAGAACTATGGCTACACCTTC.

The chain has TRBV18 and TRBJ2-3, with TRBD1 identical over 7 bases. The CDR3 is made up of 14 amino acids. The germline CDR1 and CDR2 sequences are KGHSH and LQKENI. Germline trimming cut 3 bases from V and 2 bases from J; bases unmatched to any gene: 2. The CDR3 loop is CASSPGTVTDTQYF. CDR3 sequence (DNA): TGTGCCAGCTCACCCGGGACAGTCACAGATACGCAGTATTTT. Drawing the rest from reference TRBV18 and TRBJ2-3, the complete variable domain is NAGVMQNPRHLVRRRGQEARLRCSPMKGHSHVYWYRQLPEEGLKFMVYLQKENIIDESGMPKERFSAEFPKEGPSILRIQQVVRGDSAAYFCASSPGTVTDTQYFGPGTRLTVL.